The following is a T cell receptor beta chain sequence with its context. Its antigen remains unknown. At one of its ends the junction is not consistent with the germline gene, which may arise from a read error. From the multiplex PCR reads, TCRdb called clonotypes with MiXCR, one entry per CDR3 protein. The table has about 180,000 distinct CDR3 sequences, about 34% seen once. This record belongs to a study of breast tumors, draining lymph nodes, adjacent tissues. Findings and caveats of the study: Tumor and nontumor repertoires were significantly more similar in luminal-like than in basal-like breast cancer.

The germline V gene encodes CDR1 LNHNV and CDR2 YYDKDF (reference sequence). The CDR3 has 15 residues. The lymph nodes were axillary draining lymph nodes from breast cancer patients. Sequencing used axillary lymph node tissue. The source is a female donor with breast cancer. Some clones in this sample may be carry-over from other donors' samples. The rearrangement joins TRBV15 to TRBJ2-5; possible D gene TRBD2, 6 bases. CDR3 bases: TGTGCCACCGGCAGACTCACCGAACCGGGGGAGACCGAGTACTTC. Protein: CATGRLTEPGETEYF.